The 27 T cell receptor beta chains reported below all come from one sample, sequenced in a study of neurological immune-mediated disorders (dated by TCRdb to the late 2010s). The library was obtained by 5' RACE. Sequenced using an Illumina HiSeq 2500. TCRdb reworked the public reads: Q25 trimming with fastp, MiXCR clone assembly, productive beta chains retained. Each CDR3 protein gets just one entry, which takes the most common genes and DNA from the rows behind it. For this sample the table gives about 53,000 distinct CDR3 sequences, of which roughly 3.3% were detected only once. The ten largest make up under 3.5% of the sample. The specimen was PBMCs. These receptors came from a woman in her 30s with multiple sclerosis.

This clonotype has at least ten counts. The rearrangement links TRBV12-3 or TRBV12-4 to TRBJ2-4; 7 nucleotides align to TRBD2. CDR3 length equals 14 residues. V lost 3 bases to trimming and J lost 8 bases; unmatched junction nucleotides: 7. CDR3 DNA: TGTGCCAGCAGTTTCGACGGCGGGAGTGACATTCAGTACTTC. Translating gives CASSFDGGSDIQYF.

Remarks on this clonotype: Being one base from a much bigger clone, this may be a read error. This chain uses TRBV20-1 with TRBJ1-4; D gene ambiguous. The V end lost 0 bases, the J end lost 1 base, and 12 bases lay between the germline ends. The CDR3 covers 16 residues. Germline loops: CDR1 DFQATT, CDR2 SNEGSKA (reference sequence). The CDR3 protein is CSARDLGRKTNEKLFF. The CDR3 nucleotides are TGCAGTGCTAGAGATCTAGGGAGGAAAACTAATGAAAAACTGTTTTTT.

Ten or more counts support this clonotype. The chain recombines TRBV2 with TRBJ1-5, with TRBD1 as a possible D gene (5 bases). The CDR3 sequence is 18 residues long. Germline V CDR1 and CDR2: SNHLY, FYNNEI. With 1 base removed from V and 4 bases from J, the gap between germline ends came to 20 bases. CDR3 sequence reads: CASSEGQTFVGGNQPQHF. The DNA for the CDR3 is TGTGCCAGCAGTGAAGGACAGACTTTCGTGGGGGGTAATCAGCCCCAGCATTTT.

This clonotype showed up many times. This chain joins TRBV20-1 and TRBJ2-7; D not resolved. Trimming left V 6 bases short and J 6 bases short, with 21 bases between. The CDR3 extends over 14 amino acids. CDR1 is DFQATT and CDR2 is SNEGSKA in the germline V gene (reference sequence). This chain's CDR3 is CSAYPTDVLGEQYF. CDR3 sequence (DNA): TGCAGTGCATACCCGACGGACGTCCTAGGCGAGCAGTACTTC.

The J gene is TRBJ2-5, the V gene TRBV5-1; weak D call: TRBD1 (5 bases). Trimming took 4 bases from V and 4 from J, leaving 17 bases between them. There are 15 residues in the CDR3. Germline loops: CDR1 SGHRS, CDR2 YFSETQ. CDR3 in DNA: TGCGCCAGCAGCCTCAAGCCAGGGCCAGGAGAGACCCAGTACTTC. It is translated as CASSLKPGPGETQYF.

This clonotype was counted a few times. One base away lies a much larger clone, so this may be a sequencing read error. This chain links TRBV25-1 with TRBJ1-1; no clear D gene. The CDR3 length is 11 residues. With 4 bases removed from V and 10 bases from J, the gap between germline ends came to 10 bases. Germline CDR1 reads MGHDK; CDR2 reads SYGVNS. Here the CDR3 DNA reads TGTGCCAGCAGTGGTGGGTTAGCAGCTTTCTTT. Its protein is CASSGGLAAFF.

Concerning this clonotype: Likely a read error: the CDR3 ends without its conserved phenylalanine or tryptophan. The chain employs TRBV3-1 and TRBJ2-5, with unresolved D. CDR1 and CDR2 from the germline V gene are LGHDT and YNNKEL (reference sequence). The V end lost 6 bases, the J end lost 2 bases, and 10 bases lay between the germline ends. The CDR3 loop spans 13 amino acids. The CDR3 DNA reads as TGTGCCAGCAGTCGAACCTTGCAAGAGACCCAGTACAAC. Translation gives CASSRTLQETQYN.

In this sample, this clonotype turned up many times. The chain employs TRBV20-1 and TRBJ1-5; D gene unclear. The CDR3 totals 15 residues. V shed 7 bases and J shed 0 bases, with 16 bases lying between them. Germline CDR1 reads DFQATT; CDR2 reads SNEGSKA (reference sequence). CDR3 residues: CSVQRGFNSNQPQHF. The CDR3, as DNA: TGCAGTGTCCAACGGGGATTTAATAGCAATCAGCCCCAGCATTTT.

This clonotype was seen many times. The chain joins TRBV9 to TRBJ2-7; 7 bases align to TRBD1. The CDR3 contains 15 residues. Germline assignment: CDR1 SGDLS and CDR2 YYNGEE. V dropped 0 bases and J dropped 0; count of bases not matched to a gene: 3. CDR3 sequence: CASSVGAGGSYEQYF. As DNA, the CDR3 is TGTGCCAGCAGCGTAGGCGCAGGGGGCTCCTACGAGCAGTACTTC.

The table lists this clonotype with many counts. The chain carries TRBV10-3 and TRBJ1-3; D not resolved. The germline CDR1 and CDR2 sequences are ENHRY and SYGVKD. With 4 bases removed from V and 7 bases from J, the gap between germline ends came to 8 bases. The length of the CDR3 is 12 residues. CDR3 loop: CAISGAQNTIYF. The CDR3 coding sequence is TGTGCCATCAGTGGTGCGCAGAACACCATATATTTT.

This clonotype was counted many times. The chain has TRBV5-1 and TRBJ1-6; tentatively, D is TRBD1 (6 bases). Trimming pared 0 bases from V and 7 bases from J, leaving 8 bases between. Germline-derived CDR1 and CDR2 are SGHRS and YFSETQ. This CDR3 has 14 residues. CDR3 DNA sequence: TGCGCCAGCAGCTTGGAGACAGGCAATTCACCCCTCCACTTT. As protein: CASSLETGNSPLHF. The whole variable domain, remainder taken from reference TRBV5-1 and TRBJ1-6, is KAGVTQTPRYLIKTRGQQVTLSCSPISGHRSVSWYQQTPGQGLQFLFEYFSETQRNKGNFPGRFSGRQFSNSRSEMNVSTLELGDSALYLCASSLETGNSPLHFGNGTRLTVT.

In its sample, this clonotype was seen many times. The chain joins TRBV7-2 to TRBJ2-7, with 11 nucleotides matching TRBD1. The V and J ends lost 4 bases and 4 bases, in that order; junction bases with no gene match: 9. Per the germline V gene, CDR1 is SGHTA and CDR2 is FQGNSA. The CDR3 has 16 residues. CDR3 region: CASSSPGTGGRYEQYF. Written as DNA, the CDR3 is TGTGCCAGCAGCTCCCCCGGGACAGGGGGTAGGTACGAGCAGTACTTC.

This clonotype occurred many times. The rearrangement uses TRBV12-3 or TRBV12-4 and TRBJ1-2; a possible D gene is TRBD1 (6 bases). Deletions cut 5 bases from V and 4 bases from J, with 20 bases between. The CDR3 covers 16 residues. Here the CDR3 reads CASSRKESGEPYGYTF. In nucleotides, the CDR3 is TGTGCCAGCAGTCGGAAAGAGTCAGGGGAACCCTATGGCTACACCTTC.

In this sample, this clonotype turned up many times. This sequence joins TRBV7-2 and TRBJ2-7; D assignment may be TRBD1 or TRBD2 (6 bases each). Trimming removed 5 bases at V and 2 bases at J, with 19 bases between. The CDR3 is made up of 16 amino acids. The germline gives CDR1 SGHTA, CDR2 FQGNSA. The CDR3 region is CASSIGGGRKTYEQYF. The DNA of the CDR3 is TGTGCCAGCAGCATAGGGGGAGGACGTAAGACCTACGAGCAGTACTTC. The full variable domain, in which reference TRBV7-2 and TRBJ2-7 provide the parts outside the CDR3, is GAGVSQSPSNKVTEKGKDVELRCDPISGHTALYWYRQSLGQGLEFLIYFQGNSAPDKSGLPSDRFSAERTGGSVSTLTIQRTQQEDSAVYLCASSIGGGRKTYEQYFGPGTRLTVT.

This clonotype was detected many times. The CDR3 DNA sequence: TGTGCCAGCAGTGGGCCCGGGGCTTTCTTT. It encodes CASSGPGAFF. The rearrangement joins TRBV6-1 to TRBJ1-1; no clear D gene. V lost 4 bases and J 11 bases, leaving 8 bases between the germline ends. Per the germline V gene, CDR1 is MNHNS and CDR2 is SASEGT. The CDR3 has 10 amino acids.

This clonotype was detected only a few times. It may be a read error: a sequence one base away is much more abundant. J is TRBJ2-1 and V is TRBV3-1; D is undetermined. CDR1 is LGHDT, CDR2 YNNKEL, per germline (reference sequence). This CDR3 spans 13 amino acids. Trimming cost V 5 bases and J 4 bases, with 9 bases left between them. In nucleotides, the CDR3 is TGTGCCAGCAGCAAGGGAATTTACAATGAGCAGTTCTTC. Translated, it gives CASSKGIYNEQFF.

This clonotype was picked up many times. The chain recombines TRBV4-3 with TRBJ1-5; D gene ambiguous. V was pared by 2 bases and J by 2 bases, with 13 bases between. The CDR3 runs to 16 residues. Germline V gives CDR1 LGHNA, CDR2 YSLEER. The DNA of the CDR3 is TGCGCCAGCAGCCAATCAGTGAACGTGGGCAATCAGCCCCAGCATTTT. This encodes CASSQSVNVGNQPQHF.

This clonotype occurred many times. This sequence joins TRBV5-5 and TRBJ1-2; unclear D gene. V lost 0 bases to trimming and J lost 1 base, with 7 bases between them. The CDR3 loop spans 14 amino acids. Germline V lookup: CDR1 SGHKS, CDR2 YYEKEE (reference sequence). CDR3 sequence (DNA): TGTGCCAGCAGCTTGGTGGGGAGTAACTATGGCTACACCTTC. Translation: CASSLVGSNYGYTF.

In this sample, this clonotype turned up many times. The chain is built from TRBV10-3 and TRBJ2-3, with D perhaps being TRBD1 or TRBD2 (5 bases each). CDR3 length: 16 amino acids. Germline-derived CDR1 and CDR2 are ENHRY and SYGVKD. The V gene lost 1 base and the J gene lost 1 base, with 12 bases spanning the gap. The CDR3 here is CAISEYGGPRTDTQYF. CDR3 DNA sequence: TGTGCCATCAGTGAGTATGGGGGTCCACGCACAGATACGCAGTATTTT.

This clonotype was seen ten or more times. This sequence joins TRBV6-5 and TRBJ1-1; D not resolved. Germline CDR1 MNHEY, CDR2 SVGAGI. V was shortened by 2 bases and J by 1 base, with 5 bases between the two germline ends. The CDR3 has 13 residues. The CDR3 spells CASSYAANTEAFF. The CDR3 coding sequence is TGTGCCAGCAGTTACGCGGCGAACACTGAAGCTTTCTTT.

This clonotype has a handful of counts. The rearrangement uses TRBV20-1 and TRBJ2-5; TRBD2 matches at 11 bases. This CDR3 comprises 16 residues. With V trimmed by 0 bases and J by 4 bases, 7 bases remained unmatched. Germline CDR1 and CDR2: DFQATT and SNEGSKA (reference sequence). The CDR3 DNA follows: TGCAGTGCTAGAGATCGCCTAGCGGGGGGTAGAGAGACCCAGTACTTC. This gives the protein CSARDRLAGGRETQYF.

At least ten counts were recorded for this clonotype. This chain uses TRBV5-1 with TRBJ1-2; D possibly corresponds to TRBD1 (5 bases). This CDR3 has 12 residues. Germline loops: CDR1 SGHRS, CDR2 YFSETQ. V was shortened by 5 bases and J by 7 bases, with 12 bases between the two germline ends. The chain's CDR3 is CASRGDSAGYTF. The CDR3 DNA is TGCGCCAGCAGGGGTGACAGTGCTGGCTACACCTTC.

This clonotype came up many times. The chain employs TRBV27 and TRBJ1-2; no clear D. V was shortened by 1 base and J by 4 bases, with 7 bases between the two germline ends. The CDR3 spans 13 residues. The germline V gene has CDR1 MNHEY and CDR2 SMNVEV (reference sequence). DNA of the CDR3: TGTGCCAGCAGTTTATTCTCGGGCTATGGCTACACCTTC. This gives the protein CASSLFSGYGYTF.

Ten or more counts support this clonotype. CDR3 amino acids: CASSPVAGQPGFEAFF. As DNA, the CDR3 is TGCGCCAGCAGCCCCGTAGCGGGACAGCCCGGCTTTGAAGCTTTCTTT. The chain carries TRBV5-1 and TRBJ1-1, with 7 bases aligning to TRBD1. Per the germline V gene, CDR1 is SGHRS and CDR2 is YFSETQ. J lost 7 bases, V lost 4 bases, and 16 bases had no gene match. The CDR3 contains 16 residues. Looking up the rest from reference TRBV5-1 and TRBJ1-1 gives the full variable domain: KAGVTQTPRYLIKTRGQQVTLSCSPISGHRSVSWYQQTPGQGLQFLFEYFSETQRNKGNFPGRFSGRQFSNSRSEMNVSTLELGDSALYLCASSPVAGQPGFEAFFGQGTRLTVV.

This clonotype was picked up many times. V usage is TRBV12-3 or TRBV12-4 and J usage is TRBJ2-1; the match to TRBD2 covers 7 bases. This CDR3 region has 14 residues. V shed 1 base, J shed 10 bases, and the junction held 7 bases outside the gene matches. The CDR3 bases are TGTGCCAGCAGTTTAGGGGGAGGGCTCTGGGAGCAGTTCTTC. As protein: CASSLGGGLWEQFF.

The chain uses TRBV6-2 or TRBV6-3 and TRBJ1-1; D ambiguous. Trimming took 6 bases from V and 4 from J, leaving 21 bases between them. The CDR3 contains 16 residues. From germline, CDR1 is MNHEY and CDR2 SVGEGT. CDR3 residues: CASREPGVIGVTEAFF. The DNA for the CDR3 is TGTGCCAGCAGGGAACCTGGGGTGATTGGGGTCACTGAAGCTTTCTTT.

By proportion, this clonotype is medium-sized. One base away lies a much larger clone, so this may be a sequencing read error. This chain joins TRBV3-1 and TRBJ1-3; D remains unclear. The V end lost 0 bases, the J end lost 1 base, and 10 bases lay between the germline ends. The CDR3 spans 16 residues. Germline V CDR1 and CDR2: LGHDT, YNNKEL (reference sequence). DNA of the CDR3: TGTGCCAGCAGCCAAGATCTCCCCAAATCTGGAAACACCATATATTTT. Its protein is CASSQDLPKSGNTIYF.